A single sample is the source of the 26 T cell receptor beta chains below, sequenced in a study of metastatic and nonmetastatic thyroid tumors. Patients were all untreated before their thyroid surgery. With MiXCR, TCRdb reprocessed the PCR reads. This sample has approximately 32,000 clones; 15% to 20% occur once, and the top ten carry roughly a tenth. Sequenced sample: blood. The receptors originated from a female donor with papillary thyroid cancer or a benign thyroid nodule (not recorded which). Some clones in this sample may be carry-over from other donors' samples.

This clone was counted many times. The genes are TRBV3-1 and TRBJ2-5; D remains ambiguous. Trimming left V 0 bases short and J 5 bases short, with 13 bases between. Germline V CDR1 and CDR2: LGHDT, YNNKEL (reference sequence). The length of the CDR3 is 15 residues. CDR3 in DNA: TGTGCCAGCAGCCAAGAGTCACAGTTTGGTGAGACCCAGTACTTC. Protein product: CASSQESQFGETQYF.

This clone was found many times. The rearrangement joins TRBV20-1 to TRBJ1-5; TRBD1 might be the D (5 bases). Trimming shortened V by 5 bases and J by 4 bases, and 15 bases separated the two germline ends. CDR3 length equals 14 residues. Looked up from germline, CDR1 is DFQATT and CDR2 is SNEGSKA (reference sequence). The CDR3 region is CSADNRIQNQPQHF. The CDR3 coding sequence is TGCAGTGCTGACAACAGGATCCAAAATCAGCCCCAGCATTTT.

The sample holds a few counts of this clone. A read error may be the cause here, since a much bigger clone is one base away. The sample has other DNA sequences that encode this CDR3 too. The chain employs TRBV10-3 and TRBJ2-7; 11 nucleotides align to TRBD1. This CDR3 spans 14 amino acids. Per the germline V gene, CDR1 is ENHRY and CDR2 is SYGVKD. For the CDR3, the DNA is TGTGCCATCAGTACCGGGACAGGGGGGCACGAGCAGTACTTT. It is translated as CAISTGTGGHEQYF.

This clone was detected only a few times. Since a much larger clone is just one base distant, this may be a read error. This sample also contains other DNA sequences that code for the same CDR3. This chain links TRBV7-2 with TRBJ2-5, with TRBD1 matching over 8 bases. This CDR3 spans 13 amino acids. Germline CDR1 is SGHTA and CDR2 is FQGNSA. J gave up 7 bases and V 3 bases, and 4 bases lay outside the gene matches. The chain's CDR3 is CASSFGQGRTQYF. CDR3 nucleotide sequence: TGTGCCAGCAGCTTTGGACAGGGACGGACCCAGTACTTC.

This clone was recorded many times. V and J are TRBV30 and TRBJ2-3, with D possibly matching TRBD1 (6 bases). Germline lookup yields CDR1 GTSNPN and CDR2 SVGIG (reference sequence). The CDR3 consists of 14 residues. Trimming removed 2 bases at V and 1 base at J, with 10 bases between. The CDR3 region is CAWSRTAGTDTQYF. CDR3 sequence (DNA): TGTGCCTGGAGTCGGACAGCTGGCACAGATACGCAGTATTTT.

In this sample, this clone turned up once. The gene calls are TRBV4-2 and TRBJ2-7; D assignment may be TRBD1 or TRBD2 (6 bases each). The CDR3 has 15 amino acids. Germline lookup yields CDR1 LGHNA and CDR2 YNFKEQ. V lost 3 bases and J lost 3, with 15 bases in between. This CDR3 reads CASSQRGDQLYEQYF. CDR3 DNA sequence: TGTGCCAGCAGCCAGAGGGGGGACCAACTCTACGAGCAGTACTTC.

This sequence joins TRBV20-1 and TRBJ2-7; 7 nucleotides match TRBD2. Trimming took 6 bases from V and 6 from J; bases not matched to a gene: 14. Germline V gives CDR1 DFQATT, CDR2 SNEGSKA (reference sequence). The length of the CDR3 is 14 residues. In nucleotides, the CDR3 is TGCAGTGCGGAGACCGGGAGGAGTAGCTCCGAGCAGTACTTC. Translation gives CSAETGRSSSEQYF.

The chain recombines TRBV2 with TRBJ2-1; a possible D gene is TRBD2 (5 bases). The germline CDR1 and CDR2 sequences are SNHLY and FYNNEI. The CDR3 has 13 residues. Deletions cut 6 bases from V and 4 bases from J, with 10 bases between. The chain's CDR3 is CASSYTSYNEQFF. The CDR3 DNA reads as TGTGCCAGCAGCTATACTAGTTACAATGAGCAGTTCTTC.

Points on this clone: A read error is possible here, since a much larger clone lies one base away. The chain combines TRBV5-1 with TRBJ2-5, with D uncertain. The CDR3 extends over 11 amino acids. Germline CDR1 and CDR2: SGHRS and YFSETQ. Trimming took off 2 bases at V and 5 bases at J, with 4 bases between the two ends. The CDR3 coding sequence is TGCGCCAGCAGCTTTGTGGAGACCCAGTACTTC. This codes for CASSFVETQYF.

The chain has TRBV20-1 and TRBJ2-2; weak D call: TRBD2 (6 bases). CDR1 is DFQATT and CDR2 is SNEGSKA in the germline V gene (reference sequence). V lost 6 bases to trimming and J lost 11 bases, with 19 bases between them. The CDR3 has 13 residues. Here the CDR3 reads CSAGLMNTCELFF. DNA for the CDR3: TGCAGTGCGGGACTGATGAACACCTGTGAGCTGTTTTTT.

This clone was recorded many times. The chain carries TRBV4-1 and TRBJ2-7; a weak D match, TRBD2 (6 bases). CDR3 length: 14 amino acids. With 4 bases removed from V and 2 bases from J, the gap between germline ends came to 12 bases. Per germline, CDR1 MGHRA and CDR2 YSYEKL. The CDR3 region has the DNA TGCGCCAGCAGCCTGGGGACGGGGGCCTACGAGCAGTACTTC. Translation: CASSLGTGAYEQYF.

Points on this clone: This may stem from a read error, because a much larger clone lies one nucleotide away. Other DNA sequences in this sample translate to the same CDR3. The chain is built from TRBV5-1 and TRBJ1-1, with 9 bases fitting TRBD1. Germline V gives CDR1 SGHRS, CDR2 YFSETQ. CDR3 length: 14 residues. The DNA of the CDR3 is TGCGCAAGCAGCTGGACCGGGACAGGGACTGAAGCTTTCTTT. This translates into CASSWTGTGTEAFF. Full variable domain (rest looked up from reference TRBV5-1 and TRBJ1-1): KAGVTQTPRYLIKTRGQQVTLSCSPISGHRSVSWYQQTPGQGLQFLFEYFSETQRNKGNFPGRFSGRQFSNSRSEMNVSTLELGDSALYLCASSWTGTGTEAFFGQGTRLTVV.

This clone has at least ten counts. The V gene is TRBV29-1, the J gene TRBJ2-5; possible D gene TRBD1, 5 bases. Trimming left V 4 bases short and J 2 bases short, with 8 bases between. CDR3 size: 12 residues. Germline CDR1 is SQVTM and CDR2 is ANQGSEA. CDR3 DNA sequence: TGCAGCGTTGGACAGATACAAGAGACCCAGTACTTC. Translated: CSVGQIQETQYF.

This clone has at least ten counts. The chain combines TRBV28 with TRBJ1-2; TRBD1 aligns across 8 bases. V gave up 11 bases and J gave up 7 bases; unmatched junction bases: 18. Germline values: CDR1 MDHEN, CDR2 SYDVKM. CDR3 length: 15 amino acids. As DNA, the CDR3 is TGTGCCCTCATGGAGATAGGGCAGGGGGCCGCTGGCTACACCTTC. Its protein is CALMEIGQGAAGYTF.

In regard to this clone: This may arise from a read error, as a much more abundant clone is one base away. The sample has other DNA sequences that encode this CDR3 too. This chain connects TRBV11-2 to TRBJ2-1; TRBD1 matches at 7 bases. Germline CDR1 reads SGHAT; CDR2 reads FQNNGV. The CDR3 consists of 15 residues. The CDR3 nucleotides read TGTGCCAGCAGCCTAGATTGGACAGGCTACAATGAGCAGTTCTTC. This codes for CASSLDWTGYNEQFF.

This clone was seen many times. This chain joins TRBV25-1 and TRBJ1-1; D gene unclear. The CDR3 is made up of 14 amino acids. Trimming left V 0 bases short and J 6 bases short, with 11 bases between. The V gene's germline CDR1 is MGHDK and CDR2 SYGVNS. CDR3 coding DNA: TGTGCCAGCAGTGAATATCGGGAAGGCGCTGAAGCTTTCTTT. It is translated as CASSEYREGAEAFF.

Many counts were recorded for this clone. The CDR3 reads CASSQNPSGNTIYF. The CDR3 DNA sequence: TGTGCCAGCAGCCAAAACCCGTCTGGAAACACCATATATTTT. V and J are TRBV3-1 and TRBJ1-3; D unresolved. Germline V gives CDR1 LGHDT, CDR2 YNNKEL (reference sequence). The CDR3 runs to 14 residues. V lost 2 bases to trimming and J lost 1 base, with 6 bases between them. Supplemented by reference TRBV3-1 and TRBJ1-3, the full variable domain reads DTAVSQTPKYLVTQMGNDKSIKCEQNLGHDTMYWYKQDSKKFLKIMFSYNNKELIINETVPNRFSPKSPDKAHLNLHINSLELGDSAVYFCASSQNPSGNTIYFGEGSWLTVV.

This clone came up many times. A much bigger clone sits one base away, suggesting this may be a read error. The chain combines TRBV5-1 with TRBJ1-2; possibly TRBD1 for D (5 bases). CDR3 length: 14 residues. Trimming took off 4 bases at V and 3 bases at J, with 13 bases between the two ends. Germline CDR1 SGHRS, CDR2 YFSETQ. The CDR3 sequence: CASSLSTADYGYTF. In DNA form, the CDR3 reads TGCGCCAGCAGCCTTTCGACAGCTGACTATGGCTACACCTTC.

This clone was recorded many times. V gene TRBV29-1 combines with J gene TRBJ1-4; TRBD1 agrees at 7 bases. The CDR3 sequence is 11 residues long. Germline V gene data show CDR1 as SQVTM and CDR2 as ANQGSEA. Trimming at V came to 7 bases and at J to 14 bases, leaving 10 bases not matched to a gene. CDR3 nucleotides: TGCAGCGCCACGGACAGGCTCCGGCTGTTTTTT. Translating gives CSATDRLRLFF.

This clone appeared many times. For the CDR3, the DNA is TGTGCCAGCAGTTTGTGGAGGGACGTCCTAGCCAAAAACATTCAGTACTTC. It is translated as CASSLWRDVLAKNIQYF. The chain carries TRBV28 and TRBJ2-4; the D gene is possibly TRBD2 (6 bases). V was cut by 3 bases and J by 0 bases, with 15 bases left in between. Germline V lookup: CDR1 MDHEN, CDR2 SYDVKM. The CDR3 spans 17 residues.

This clone was seen repeatedly, ten times or more. The V and J genes are TRBV20-1 and TRBJ1-6; 7 bases align to TRBD1. CDR3 length: 14 residues. Trimming removed 6 bases from V and 3 bases from J; junction bases left unmatched: 5. Germline V CDR1 and CDR2: DFQATT, SNEGSKA (reference sequence). CDR3 residues: CSAPRQGYNSPLHF. CDR3 DNA sequence: TGCAGTGCCCCCCGACAGGGCTATAATTCACCCCTCCACTTT.

This clone has only a few counts. A much larger clone lies one base from this, so it may be a read error. The chain is built from TRBV19 and TRBJ2-3, with TRBD2 as a possible D gene (6 bases). This CDR3 contains 15 residues. Trimming left V 3 bases short and J 6 bases short, with 16 bases between. Germline V gene data show CDR1 as LNHDA and CDR2 as SQIVND (reference sequence). Here the CDR3 reads CASSIGGLLRDTQYF. The CDR3 nucleotides are TGTGCCAGTAGTATTGGAGGGTTGTTGAGGGATACGCAGTATTTT.

In its sample, this clone was seen a few times. The chain employs TRBV12-3 or TRBV12-4 and TRBJ2-3, with 11 bases fitting TRBD2. Trimming cost V 3 bases and J 5 bases; bases outside gene matches: 4. This CDR3 is 15 amino acids long. DNA of the CDR3: TGTGCCAGCAGTTTTAGGCTAGCGGGAGGAGATACGCAGTATTTT. This codes for CASSFRLAGGDTQYF.

There are many counts of this clone. The chain's CDR3 is CASSQDQRETQYF. DNA for the CDR3: TGTGCCAGCAGCCAAGATCAGAGGGAGACCCAGTACTTC. The chain recombines TRBV3-1 with TRBJ2-5; unclear D gene. Germline V gene lookup returns CDR1 LGHDT and CDR2 YNNKEL (reference sequence). The CDR3 is 13 amino acids. V shed 0 bases and J shed 5 bases, with 7 bases lying between them.

This clone was detected only a few times. V and J are TRBV12-3 or TRBV12-4 and TRBJ2-1; no reliable D call. V was trimmed by 8 bases and J by 8 bases, leaving 10 bases between them. The CDR3 spans 11 residues. The CDR3 sequence: CASSLNDEQFF. CDR3 in DNA: TGTGCCAGCTCTCTTAACGATGAGCAGTTCTTC.

The chain joins TRBV30 to TRBJ1-2, with a weak D call TRBD1 (6 bases). The CDR3 sequence is 14 residues long. Germline-derived CDR1 and CDR2 are GTSNPN and SVGIG (reference sequence). The V end lost 0 bases, the J end lost 2 bases, and 10 bases lay between the germline ends. The CDR3 sequence: CAWSVQQGNYGYTF. The DNA of the CDR3 is TGTGCCTGGAGTGTACAGCAGGGGAACTATGGCTACACCTTC.